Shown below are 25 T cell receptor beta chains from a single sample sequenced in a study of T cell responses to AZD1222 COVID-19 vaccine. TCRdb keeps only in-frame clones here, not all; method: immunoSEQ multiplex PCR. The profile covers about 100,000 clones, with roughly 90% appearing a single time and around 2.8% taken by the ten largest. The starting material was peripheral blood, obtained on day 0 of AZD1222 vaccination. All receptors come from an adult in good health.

The CDR3 protein is CASSLAGVAPGNTIYF. In nucleotides, the CDR3 is TGTGCCAGCAGCTTGGCAGGCGTAGCCCCTGGAAACACCATATATTTT. The rearrangement links TRBV7-6 to TRBJ1-3; D is unclear. Germline V lookup: CDR1 SGHVS, CDR2 FNYEAQ. The germline V and J ends were trimmed by 3 bases and 2 bases, with 14 bases remaining between them. The CDR3 sequence is 16 residues long.

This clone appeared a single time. CDR3 DNA sequence: TGTGCCAGCAGCTTCGACATAGCGGGAGCAAATACGCAGTATTTT. Amino acid sequence: CASSFDIAGANTQYF. This rearrangement joins TRBV6-2 or TRBV6-3 to TRBJ2-3; 9 bases are a match to TRBD2. Trimming took 6 bases from V and 7 from J; bases not matched to a gene: 11. Germline V lookup: CDR1 MNHEY, CDR2 SVGEGT. This CDR3 has 15 residues.

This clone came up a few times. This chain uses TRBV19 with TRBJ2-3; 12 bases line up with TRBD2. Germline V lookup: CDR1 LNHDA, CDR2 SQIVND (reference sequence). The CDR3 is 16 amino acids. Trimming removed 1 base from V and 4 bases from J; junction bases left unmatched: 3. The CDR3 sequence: CASSIALAGGPDTQYF. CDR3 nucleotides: TGTGCCAGTAGTATAGCCCTAGCGGGAGGGCCAGATACGCAGTATTTT. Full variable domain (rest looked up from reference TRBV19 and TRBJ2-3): DGGITQSPKYLFRKEGQNVTLSCEQNLNHDAMYWYRQDPGQGLRLIYYSQIVNDFQKGDIAEGYSVSREKKESFPLTVTSAQKNPTAFYLCASSIALAGGPDTQYFGPGTRLTVL.

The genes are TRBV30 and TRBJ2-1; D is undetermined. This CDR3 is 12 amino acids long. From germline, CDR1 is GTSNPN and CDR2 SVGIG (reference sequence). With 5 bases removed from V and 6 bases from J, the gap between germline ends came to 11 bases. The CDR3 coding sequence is TGTGCCTGGGGGCAGCGTTCCAATGAGCAGTTCTTC. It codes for CAWGQRSNEQFF.

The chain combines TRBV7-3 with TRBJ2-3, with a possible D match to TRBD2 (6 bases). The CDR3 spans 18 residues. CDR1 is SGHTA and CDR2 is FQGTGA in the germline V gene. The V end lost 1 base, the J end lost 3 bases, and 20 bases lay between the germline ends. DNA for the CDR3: TGTGCCAGCAGCTTAAACCCGCCCGAGGCGGGATCGACAGATACGCAGTATTTT. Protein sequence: CASSLNPPEAGSTDTQYF.

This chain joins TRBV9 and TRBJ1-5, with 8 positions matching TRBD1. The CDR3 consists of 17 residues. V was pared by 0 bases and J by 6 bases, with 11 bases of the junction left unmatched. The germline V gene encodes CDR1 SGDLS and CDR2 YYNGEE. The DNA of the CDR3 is TGTGCCAGCAGCGTAGTTGAGGACAGGGTGTCCGGTCAGCCCCAGCATTTT. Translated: CASSVVEDRVSGQPQHF.

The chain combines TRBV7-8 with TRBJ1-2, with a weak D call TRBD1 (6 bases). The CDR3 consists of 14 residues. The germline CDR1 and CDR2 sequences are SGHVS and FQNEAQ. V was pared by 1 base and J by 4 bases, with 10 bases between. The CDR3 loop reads CASSLETGIYGYTF. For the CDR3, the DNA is TGTGCCAGCAGCTTAGAAACAGGGATCTATGGCTACACCTTC.

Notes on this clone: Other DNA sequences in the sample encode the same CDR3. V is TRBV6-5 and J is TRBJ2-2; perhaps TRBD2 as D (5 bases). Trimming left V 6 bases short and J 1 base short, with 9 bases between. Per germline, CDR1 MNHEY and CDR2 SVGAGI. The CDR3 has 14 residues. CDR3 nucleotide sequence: TGTGCCAGCAGAAGCGGTGTGAACACCGGGGAGCTGTTTTTT. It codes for CASRSGVNTGELFF.

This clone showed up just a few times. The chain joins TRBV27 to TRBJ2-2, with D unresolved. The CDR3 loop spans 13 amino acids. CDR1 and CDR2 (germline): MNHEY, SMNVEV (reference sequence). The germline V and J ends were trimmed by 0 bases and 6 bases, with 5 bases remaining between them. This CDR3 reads CASSLSVAGELFF. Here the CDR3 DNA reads TGTGCCAGCAGTTTATCCGTGGCCGGGGAGCTGTTTTTT.

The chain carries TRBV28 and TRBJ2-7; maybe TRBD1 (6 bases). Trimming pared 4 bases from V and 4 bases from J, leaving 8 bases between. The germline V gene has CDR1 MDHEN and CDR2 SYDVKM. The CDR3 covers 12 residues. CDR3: CASSSDRYEQYF. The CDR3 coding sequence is TGTGCCAGCAGTTCGGACAGATACGAGCAGTACTTC. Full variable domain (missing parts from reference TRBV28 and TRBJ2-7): DVKVTQSSRYLVKRTGEKVFLECVQDMDHENMFWYRQDPGLGLRLIYFSYDVKMKEKGDIPEGYSVSREKKERFSLILESASTNQTSMYLCASSSDRYEQYFGPGTRLTVT.

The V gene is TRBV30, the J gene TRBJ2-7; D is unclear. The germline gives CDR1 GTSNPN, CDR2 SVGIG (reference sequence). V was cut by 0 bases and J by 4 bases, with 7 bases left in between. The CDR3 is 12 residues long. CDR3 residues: CAWSVGVYEQYF. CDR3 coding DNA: TGTGCCTGGAGTGTAGGAGTTTACGAGCAGTACTTC.

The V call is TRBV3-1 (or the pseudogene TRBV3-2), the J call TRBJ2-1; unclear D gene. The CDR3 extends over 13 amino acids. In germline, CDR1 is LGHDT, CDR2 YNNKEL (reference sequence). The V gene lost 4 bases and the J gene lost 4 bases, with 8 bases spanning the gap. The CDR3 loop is CASSPNGYNEQFF. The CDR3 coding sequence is TGTGCCAGCAGCCCGAATGGTTACAATGAGCAGTTCTTC.

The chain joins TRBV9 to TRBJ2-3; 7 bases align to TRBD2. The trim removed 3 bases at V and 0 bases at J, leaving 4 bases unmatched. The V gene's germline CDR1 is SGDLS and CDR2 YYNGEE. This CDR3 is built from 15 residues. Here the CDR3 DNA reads TGTGCCAGCAGCGCGGCTAGCGGAAGCACAGATACGCAGTATTTT. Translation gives CASSAASGSTDTQYF.

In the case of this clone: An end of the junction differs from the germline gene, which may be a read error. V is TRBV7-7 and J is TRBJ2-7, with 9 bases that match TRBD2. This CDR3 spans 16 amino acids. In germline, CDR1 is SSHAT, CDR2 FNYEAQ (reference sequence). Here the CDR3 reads CASSPYLAGGPDEQYF. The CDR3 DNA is TGTGCTAGCAGCCCCTACCTGGCGGGAGGGCCGGACGAGCAGTACTTC.

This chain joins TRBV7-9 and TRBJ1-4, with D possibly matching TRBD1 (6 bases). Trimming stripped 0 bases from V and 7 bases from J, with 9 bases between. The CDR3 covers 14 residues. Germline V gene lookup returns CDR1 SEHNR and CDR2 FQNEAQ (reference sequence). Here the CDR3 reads CASSLAAGVEKLFF. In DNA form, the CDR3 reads TGTGCCAGCAGCTTAGCTGCAGGGGTTGAAAAACTGTTTTTT.

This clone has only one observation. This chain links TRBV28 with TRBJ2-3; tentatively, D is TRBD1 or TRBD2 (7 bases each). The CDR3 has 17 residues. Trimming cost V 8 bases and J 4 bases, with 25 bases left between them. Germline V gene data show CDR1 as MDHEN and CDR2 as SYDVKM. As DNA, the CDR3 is TGTGCCAGCCAACGGGGGGATAGGGGGCTACGCGCAGATACGCAGTATTTT. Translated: CASQRGDRGLRADTQYF.

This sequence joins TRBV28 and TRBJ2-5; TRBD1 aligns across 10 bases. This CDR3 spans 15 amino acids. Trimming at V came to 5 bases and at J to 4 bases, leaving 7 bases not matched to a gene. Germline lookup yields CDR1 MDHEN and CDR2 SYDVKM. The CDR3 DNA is TGTGCCAGCAGTGGAGGGACAGGGGTCACAGAGACCCAGTACTTC. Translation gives CASSGGTGVTETQYF. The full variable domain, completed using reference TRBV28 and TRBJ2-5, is DVKVTQSSRYLVKRTGEKVFLECVQDMDHENMFWYRQDPGLGLRLIYFSYDVKMKEKGDIPEGYSVSREKKERFSLILESASTNQTSMYLCASSGGTGVTETQYFGPGTRLLVL.

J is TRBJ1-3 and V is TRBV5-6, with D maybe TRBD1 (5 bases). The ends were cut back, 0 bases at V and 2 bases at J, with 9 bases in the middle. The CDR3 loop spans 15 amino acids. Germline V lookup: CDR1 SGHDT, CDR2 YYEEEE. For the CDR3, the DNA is TGTGCCAGCAGCTTGGCGGGGGGGGCTGGAAACACCATATATTTT. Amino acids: CASSLAGGAGNTIYF.

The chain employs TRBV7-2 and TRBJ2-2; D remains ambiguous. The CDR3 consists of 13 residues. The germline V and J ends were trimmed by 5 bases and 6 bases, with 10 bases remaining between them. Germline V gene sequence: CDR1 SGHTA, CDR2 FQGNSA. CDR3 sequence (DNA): TGTGCCAGCAGCACGCCAGTTGCCGGGGAGCTGTTTTTT. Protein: CASSTPVAGELFF.

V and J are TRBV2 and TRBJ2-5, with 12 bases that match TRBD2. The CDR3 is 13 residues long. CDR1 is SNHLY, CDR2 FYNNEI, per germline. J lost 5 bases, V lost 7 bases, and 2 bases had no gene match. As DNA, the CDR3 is TGTGCCAGCAAAGGACTAGCGGGGGAGACCCAGTACTTC. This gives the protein CASKGLAGETQYF.

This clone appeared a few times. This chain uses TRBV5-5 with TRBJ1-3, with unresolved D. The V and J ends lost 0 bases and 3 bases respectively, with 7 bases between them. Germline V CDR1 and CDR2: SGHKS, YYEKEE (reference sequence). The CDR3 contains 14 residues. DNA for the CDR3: TGTGCCAGCAGCTTGGGAGGAATTGGAAACACCATATATTTT. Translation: CASSLGGIGNTIYF.

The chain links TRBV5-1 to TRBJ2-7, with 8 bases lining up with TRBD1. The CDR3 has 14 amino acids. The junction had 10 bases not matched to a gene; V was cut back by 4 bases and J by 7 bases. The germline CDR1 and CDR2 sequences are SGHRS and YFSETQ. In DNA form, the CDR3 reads TGCGCCAGCAGCACCACGGGGACAGGACGGGAGCAGTACTTC. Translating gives CASSTTGTGREQYF.

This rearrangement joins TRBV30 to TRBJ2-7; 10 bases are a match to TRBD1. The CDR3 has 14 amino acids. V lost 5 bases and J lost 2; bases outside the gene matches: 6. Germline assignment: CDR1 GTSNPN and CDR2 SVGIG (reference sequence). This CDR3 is CAWGGGTGAYEQYF. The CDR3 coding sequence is TGTGCCTGGGGAGGGGGGACAGGGGCCTACGAGCAGTACTTC.

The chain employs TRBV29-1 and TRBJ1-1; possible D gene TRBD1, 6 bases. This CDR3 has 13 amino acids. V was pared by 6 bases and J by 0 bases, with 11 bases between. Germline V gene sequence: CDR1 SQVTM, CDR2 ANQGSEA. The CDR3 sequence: CSVRDNMNTEAFF. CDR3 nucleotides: TGCAGCGTCCGGGACAACATGAACACTGAAGCTTTCTTT.

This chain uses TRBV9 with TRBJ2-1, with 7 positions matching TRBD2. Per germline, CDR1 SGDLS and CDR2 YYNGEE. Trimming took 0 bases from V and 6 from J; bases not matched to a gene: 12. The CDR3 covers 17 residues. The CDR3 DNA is TGTGCCAGCAGCGTAGCCGGGGCGGGAGATATCTTCAATGAGCAGTTCTTC. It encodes CASSVAGAGDIFNEQFF.